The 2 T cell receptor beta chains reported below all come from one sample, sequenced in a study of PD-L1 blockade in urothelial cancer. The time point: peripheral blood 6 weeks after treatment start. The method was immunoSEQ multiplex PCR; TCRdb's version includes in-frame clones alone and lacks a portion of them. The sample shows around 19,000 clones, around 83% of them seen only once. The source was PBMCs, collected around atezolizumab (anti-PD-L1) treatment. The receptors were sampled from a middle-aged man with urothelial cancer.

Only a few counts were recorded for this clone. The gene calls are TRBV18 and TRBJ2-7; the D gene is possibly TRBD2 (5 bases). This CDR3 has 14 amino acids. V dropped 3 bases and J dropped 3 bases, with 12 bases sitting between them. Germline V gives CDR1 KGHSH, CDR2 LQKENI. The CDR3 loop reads CASSPSEELYEQYV. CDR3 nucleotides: TGTGCCAGCTCACCTAGCGAGGAGCTCTACGAGCAGTACGTC.

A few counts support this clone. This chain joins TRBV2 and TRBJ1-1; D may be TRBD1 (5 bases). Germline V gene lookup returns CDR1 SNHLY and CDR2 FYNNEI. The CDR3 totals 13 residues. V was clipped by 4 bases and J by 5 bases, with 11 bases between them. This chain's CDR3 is CASSGGRQTEAFF. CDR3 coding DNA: TGTGCCAGCAGTGGCGGCAGACAGACTGAAGCTTTCTTT.